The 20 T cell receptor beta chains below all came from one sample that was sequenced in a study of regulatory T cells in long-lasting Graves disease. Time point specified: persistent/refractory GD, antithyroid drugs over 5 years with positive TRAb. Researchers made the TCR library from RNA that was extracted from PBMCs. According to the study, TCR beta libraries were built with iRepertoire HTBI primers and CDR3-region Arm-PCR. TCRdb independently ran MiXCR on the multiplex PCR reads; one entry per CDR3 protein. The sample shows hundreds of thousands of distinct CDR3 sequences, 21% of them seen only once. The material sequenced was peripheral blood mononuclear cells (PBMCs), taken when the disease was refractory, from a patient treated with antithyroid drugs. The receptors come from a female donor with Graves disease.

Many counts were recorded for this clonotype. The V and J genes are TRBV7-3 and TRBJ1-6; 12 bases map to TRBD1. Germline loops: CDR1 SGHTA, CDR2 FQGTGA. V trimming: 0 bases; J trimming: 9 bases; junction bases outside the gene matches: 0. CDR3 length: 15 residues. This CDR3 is CASSLTGQGASPLHF. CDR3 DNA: TGTGCCAGCAGCTTAACGGGACAGGGGGCTTCACCCCTCCACTTT.

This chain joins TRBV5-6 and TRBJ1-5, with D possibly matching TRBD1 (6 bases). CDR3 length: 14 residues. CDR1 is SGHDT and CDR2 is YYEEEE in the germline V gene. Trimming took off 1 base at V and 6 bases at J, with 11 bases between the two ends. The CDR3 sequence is CASSLRGASQPQHF. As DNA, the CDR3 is TGTGCCAGCAGCTTGAGGGGGGCGAGTCAGCCCCAGCATTTT.

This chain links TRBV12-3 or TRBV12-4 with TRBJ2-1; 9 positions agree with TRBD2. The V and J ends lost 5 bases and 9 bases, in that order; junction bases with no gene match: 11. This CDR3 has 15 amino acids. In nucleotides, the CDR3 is TGTGCCAGCAGTGAATGGGATAGCGGGAGCGGTGAGCAGTTCTTC. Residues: CASSEWDSGSGEQFF.

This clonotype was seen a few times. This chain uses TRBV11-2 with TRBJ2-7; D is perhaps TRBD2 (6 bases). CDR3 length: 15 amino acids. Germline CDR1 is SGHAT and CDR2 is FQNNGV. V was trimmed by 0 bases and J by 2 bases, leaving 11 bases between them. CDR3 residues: CASSLEVAETYEQYF. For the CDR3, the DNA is TGTGCCAGCAGCTTAGAGGTAGCGGAGACCTACGAGCAGTACTTC.

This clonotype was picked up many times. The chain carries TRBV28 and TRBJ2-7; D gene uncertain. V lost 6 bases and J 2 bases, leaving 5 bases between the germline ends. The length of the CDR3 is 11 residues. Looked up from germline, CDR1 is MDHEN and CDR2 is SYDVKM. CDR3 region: CASRTTYEQYF. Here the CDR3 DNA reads TGTGCCAGCAGGACAACCTACGAGCAGTACTTC. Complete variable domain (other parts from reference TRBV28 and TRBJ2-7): DVKVTQSSRYLVKRTGEKVFLECVQDMDHENMFWYRQDPGLGLRLIYFSYDVKMKEKGDIPEGYSVSREKKERFSLILESASTNQTSMYLCASRTTYEQYFGPGTRLTVT.

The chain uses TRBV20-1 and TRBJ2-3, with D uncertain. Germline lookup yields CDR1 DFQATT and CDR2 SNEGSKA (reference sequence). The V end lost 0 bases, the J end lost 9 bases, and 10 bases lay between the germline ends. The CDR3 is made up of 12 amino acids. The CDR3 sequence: CSARDRRTTQYF. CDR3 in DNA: TGCAGTGCTAGAGATCGGCGGACCACGCAGTATTTT.

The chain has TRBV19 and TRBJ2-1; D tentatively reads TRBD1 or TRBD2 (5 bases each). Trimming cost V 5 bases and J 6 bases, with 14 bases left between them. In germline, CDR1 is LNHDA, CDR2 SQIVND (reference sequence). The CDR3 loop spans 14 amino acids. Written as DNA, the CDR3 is TGTGCCAGTAGTCCCTACGGGGACCTCAATGAGCAGTTCTTC. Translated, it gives CASSPYGDLNEQFF.

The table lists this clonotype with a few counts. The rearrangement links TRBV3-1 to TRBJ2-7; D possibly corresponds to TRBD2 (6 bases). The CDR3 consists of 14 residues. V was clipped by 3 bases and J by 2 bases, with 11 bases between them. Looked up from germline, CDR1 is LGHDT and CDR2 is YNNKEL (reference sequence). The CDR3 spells CASSHGTAPYEQYF. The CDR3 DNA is TGTGCCAGCAGCCATGGGACTGCTCCCTACGAGCAGTACTTC.

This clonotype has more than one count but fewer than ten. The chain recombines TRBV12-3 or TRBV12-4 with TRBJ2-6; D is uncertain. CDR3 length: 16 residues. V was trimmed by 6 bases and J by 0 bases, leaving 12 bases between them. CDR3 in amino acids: CASSLVPPSGANVLTF. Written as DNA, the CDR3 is TGTGCCAGCAGCCTAGTTCCACCCTCTGGGGCCAACGTCCTGACTTTC.

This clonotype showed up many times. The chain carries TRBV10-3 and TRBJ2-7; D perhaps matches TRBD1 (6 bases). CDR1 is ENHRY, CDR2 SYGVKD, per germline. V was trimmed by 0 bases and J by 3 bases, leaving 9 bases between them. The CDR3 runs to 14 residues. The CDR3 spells CAISESGDNYEQYF. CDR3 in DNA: TGTGCCATCAGTGAGTCGGGGGACAACTACGAGCAGTACTTC.

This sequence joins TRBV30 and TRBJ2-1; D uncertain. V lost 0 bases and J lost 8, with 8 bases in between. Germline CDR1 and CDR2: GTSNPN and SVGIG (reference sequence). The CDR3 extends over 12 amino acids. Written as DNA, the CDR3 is TGTGCCTGGAGTGTAGTTCCGGATGAGCAGTTCTTC. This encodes CAWSVVPDEQFF. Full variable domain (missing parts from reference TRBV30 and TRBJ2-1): SQTIHQWPATLVQPVGSPLSLECTVEGTSNPNLYWYRQAAGRGLQLLFYSVGIGQISSEVPQNLSASRPQDRQFILSSKKLLLSDSGFYLCAWSVVPDEQFFGPGTRLTVL.

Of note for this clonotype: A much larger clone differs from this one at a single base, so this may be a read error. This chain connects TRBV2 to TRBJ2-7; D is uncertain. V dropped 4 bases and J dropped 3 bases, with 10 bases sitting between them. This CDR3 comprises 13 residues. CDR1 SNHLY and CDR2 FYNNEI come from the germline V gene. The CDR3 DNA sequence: TGTGCCAGCAGTGTAGGGCCGCGCTACGAGCAGTACTTC. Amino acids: CASSVGPRYEQYF.

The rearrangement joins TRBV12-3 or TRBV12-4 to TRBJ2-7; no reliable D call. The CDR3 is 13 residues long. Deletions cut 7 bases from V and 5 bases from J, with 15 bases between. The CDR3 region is CASTPSRAHEQYF. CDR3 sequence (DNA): TGTGCCAGCACCCCGTCCCGGGCCCACGAGCAGTACTTC.

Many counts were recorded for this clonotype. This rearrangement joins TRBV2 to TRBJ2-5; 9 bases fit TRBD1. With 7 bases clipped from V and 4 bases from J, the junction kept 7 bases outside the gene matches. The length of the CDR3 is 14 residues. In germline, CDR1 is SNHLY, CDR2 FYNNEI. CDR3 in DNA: TGTGCCAGCAATATCCGACAGGGGGGAGAGACCCAGTACTTC. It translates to CASNIRQGGETQYF.

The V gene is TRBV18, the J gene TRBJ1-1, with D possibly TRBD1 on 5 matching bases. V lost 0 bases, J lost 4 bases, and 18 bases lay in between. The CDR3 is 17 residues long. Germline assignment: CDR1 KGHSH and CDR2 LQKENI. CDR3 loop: CASSPPGVQGRSTEAFF. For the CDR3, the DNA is TGTGCCAGCTCACCACCGGGCGTCCAGGGTAGGAGCACTGAAGCTTTCTTT.

CDR3 sequence (DNA): TGCAGTGCTAGAGTCCACAGGGGGAATTACGAGCAGTACTTC. Amino acids: CSARVHRGNYEQYF. V is TRBV20-1 and J is TRBJ2-7; 8 bases agree with TRBD1. CDR1 DFQATT and CDR2 SNEGSKA come from the germline V gene (reference sequence). This CDR3 has 14 residues. Germline trimming cut 1 base from V and 4 bases from J; bases unmatched to any gene: 6.

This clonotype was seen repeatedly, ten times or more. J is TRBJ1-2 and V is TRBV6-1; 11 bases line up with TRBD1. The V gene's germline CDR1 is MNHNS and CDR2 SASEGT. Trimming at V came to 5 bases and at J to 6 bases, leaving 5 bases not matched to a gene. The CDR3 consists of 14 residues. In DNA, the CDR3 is TGTGCCAGCAGTACCGGACAGGGGGCGCATGGCTACACCTTC. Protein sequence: CASSTGQGAHGYTF.

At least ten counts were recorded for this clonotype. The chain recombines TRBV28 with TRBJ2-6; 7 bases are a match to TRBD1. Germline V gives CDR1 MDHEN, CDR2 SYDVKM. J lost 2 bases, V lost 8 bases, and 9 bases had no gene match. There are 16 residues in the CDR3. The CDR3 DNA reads TGTGCCAGCGACTACAACACAGGGGCTGGGGCCAACGTCCTGACTTTC. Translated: CASDYNTGAGANVLTF. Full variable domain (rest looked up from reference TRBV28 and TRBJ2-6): DVKVTQSSRYLVKRTGEKVFLECVQDMDHENMFWYRQDPGLGLRLIYFSYDVKMKEKGDIPEGYSVSREKKERFSLILESASTNQTSMYLCASDYNTGAGANVLTFGAGSRLTVL.

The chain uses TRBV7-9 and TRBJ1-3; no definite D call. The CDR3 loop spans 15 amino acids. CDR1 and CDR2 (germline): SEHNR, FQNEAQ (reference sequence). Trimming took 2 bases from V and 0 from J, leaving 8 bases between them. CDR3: CASSLNRNSGNTIYF. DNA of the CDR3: TGTGCCAGCAGCTTAAACCGAAACTCTGGAAACACCATATATTTT.

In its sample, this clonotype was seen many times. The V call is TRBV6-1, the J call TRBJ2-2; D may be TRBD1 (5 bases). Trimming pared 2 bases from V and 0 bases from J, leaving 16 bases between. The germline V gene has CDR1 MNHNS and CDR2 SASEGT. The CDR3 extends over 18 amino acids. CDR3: CASSEFGQPKANTGELFF. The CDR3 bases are TGTGCCAGCAGTGAATTCGGACAACCGAAAGCGAACACCGGGGAGCTGTTTTTT.